This T cell receptor beta chain was identified in a study of T-cell reconstitution after alpha-beta-depleted transplantation in children. Study-wide findings and caveats: Reportedly, roughly two months post-transplant, alpha-beta T cells arose from several hundred expanded graft clones.

This clonotype showed up just a few times. The antigen is unknown. The TCRbeta library incorporated unique molecular identifiers. MiXCR, applied by TCRdb to the PCR reads, yields one record per CDR3 protein. This table holds 500,000 to 650,000 distinct CDR3 sequences, about an eighth found once. Trimming cost V 10 bases and J 2 bases; bases outside gene matches: 6. The CDR3 is made up of 13 amino acids. Per germline, CDR1 SGHTA and CDR2 FQGNSA. The chain is built from TRBV7-2 and TRBJ2-3; 7 bases match TRBD1. This specimen was PBMCs, mostly from graft donor cells, taken 180 days after TCRalphabeta/CD19-depleted stem cell transplant. This clonotype was sampled from a female patient between 2 and 15 years old who had a stem cell transplant for aplastic anemia, so the T cells may come from the graft donor. This chain's CDR3 is CANRDSHTDTQYF. CDR3 coding DNA: TGTGCCAACCGGGACAGCCACACAGATACGCAGTATTTT.